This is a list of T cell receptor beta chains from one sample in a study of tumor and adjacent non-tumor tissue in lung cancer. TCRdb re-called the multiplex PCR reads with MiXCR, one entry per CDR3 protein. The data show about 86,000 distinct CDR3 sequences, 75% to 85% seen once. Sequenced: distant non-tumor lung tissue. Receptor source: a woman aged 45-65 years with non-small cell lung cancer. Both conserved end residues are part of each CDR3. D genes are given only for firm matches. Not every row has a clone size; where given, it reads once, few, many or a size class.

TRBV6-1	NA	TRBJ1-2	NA	TGTGTCAGCAGTGTCCGAATTGGGGGGAAAGGTTACACCTTC	CVSSVRIGGKGYTF
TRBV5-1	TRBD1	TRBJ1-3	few	TGCGCCAGCAGCCCAGGGACAGGGGGAAACACCATATATTTT	CASSPGTGGNTIYF
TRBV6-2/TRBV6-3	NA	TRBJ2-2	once	TGTGCAAGCAGTCCCCTTGGACACAGGCTAACCGGGGACCTGTTTTTT	CASSPLGHRLTGDLFF
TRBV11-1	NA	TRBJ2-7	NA	TGTGTCAGCAGCTTAGCGATAACGAGCGAGCGGAACTTC	CVSSLAITSERNF
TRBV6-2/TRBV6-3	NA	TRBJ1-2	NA	TGTGTCGGCAGTTTGTCCCCCCGGCACTATGGCTACACCTTC	CVGSLSPRHYGYTF
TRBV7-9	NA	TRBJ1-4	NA	TGTGCCAGCAGCTTAGTCGGGACTTATGAAAAACAGTTTTTT	CASSLVGTYEKQFF
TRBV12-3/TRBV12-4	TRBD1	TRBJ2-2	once	TGTGCCAGCAAGCCCCCACAGGGGGCGAACACCTGGGAGTTGTTTTTT	CASKPPQGANTWELFF
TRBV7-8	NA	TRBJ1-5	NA	TGTGCCAGCAGCTTAATAGGGGGAGGCAATCAGTCCCAGCATTTT	CASSLIGGGNQSQHF
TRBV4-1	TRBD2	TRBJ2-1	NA	TGCGCCAGTAGCCAAGACGGGACTAGAAAGTTTTTCAGGTACAATGAGCAGTTCTTC	CASSQDGTRKFFRYNEQFF
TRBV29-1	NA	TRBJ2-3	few	TGCAGCGTGGGAGACGGGGGAACGCAGTATTTT	CSVGDGGTQYF
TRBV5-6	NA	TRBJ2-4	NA	TGTGCTAGCACCTGGGGGACAATAGCCAAAAACATTCAGTACTTC	CASTWGTIAKNIQYF
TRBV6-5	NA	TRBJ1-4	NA	TGTGCCAGCAGTTACTCGGGGGCTGGAGGTCAAAAACCGTTTTTT	CASSYSGAGGQKPFF
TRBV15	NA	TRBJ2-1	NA	TGTGCCACCACCAGAGATGAAAATGAGCAGCTCTTC	CATTRDENEQLF
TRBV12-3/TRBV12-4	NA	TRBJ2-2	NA	TGTGCCAGCAGTTTAGGGAGAGGCACAAACACCGGGGAGCTATTTTTT	CASSLGRGTNTGELFF
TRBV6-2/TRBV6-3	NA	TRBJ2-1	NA	TGTGCCAGCAGTTGGGAACTAACGATAAGCTCCTACAATGAGCAGTTCTTC	CASSWELTISSYNEQFF
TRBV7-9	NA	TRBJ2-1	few	TGTGCCAATGAGAGAGAATCGAATGAGCAGTTCTTC	CANERESNEQFF
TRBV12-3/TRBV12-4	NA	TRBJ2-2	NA	TGTGCCAGCAGTTTGACAGGATTGGACACCGGTGGGCTGTTTTTT	CASSLTGLDTGGLFF
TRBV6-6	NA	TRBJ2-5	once	TGTGCCAGCAAACGACAGCCCTCTGTAGAGACCAAGTACTTC	CASKRQPSVETKYF
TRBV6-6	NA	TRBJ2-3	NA	TGTGCCAGCATTGAAGACAGTACCACAGATACGCGGCATTTT	CASIEDSTTDTRHF
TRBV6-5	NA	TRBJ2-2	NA	TGTGCCAGGAGTTTCCAAGCCGGGGAGCTGTTTTTT	CARSFQAGELFF
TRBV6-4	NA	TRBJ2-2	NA	TGTGCTAACAGTGAAGCGGAGAACACCGGGGAGCTATTTTTT	CANSEAENTGELFF
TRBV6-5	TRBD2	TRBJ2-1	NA	TGTGCTAGCGGCAGAGGACTAGCCCCGAGCCCCTCCTACAATGAGCAGTTCTTC	CASGRGLAPSPSYNEQFF
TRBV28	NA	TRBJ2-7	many	TGTGCCAGCAGCATAGGGAACTACGAGCAGTACTTC	CASSIGNYEQYF
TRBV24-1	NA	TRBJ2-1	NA	TGTGCCACCAGTGATTTCGGGGCTAGCGAGGACAGCTACAATCATGAGCAGTTCTTC	CATSDFGASEDSYNHEQFF
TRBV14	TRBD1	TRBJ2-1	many	TGTGCCAGCAGGCAAGTGGGAAGGGGGCTTCGCGGTGAGCAGTTCTTC	CASRQVGRGLRGEQFF
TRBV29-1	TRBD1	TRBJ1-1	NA	TGCAGTGTTCTCCAGGGGGCAATGTACACTGAAGCTTTCTTT	CSVLQGAMYTEAFF
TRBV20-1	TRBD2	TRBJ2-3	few	TGCAGTGCTATAGCGGGAGGAGGACCAGATACGCAGTATTTT	CSAIAGGGPDTQYF
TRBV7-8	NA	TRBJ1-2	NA	TGTGCTAGCAGTTTAGTTAAGGTGGAAACAGGTCAATATGCCTACACCTTC	CASSLVKVETGQYAYTF
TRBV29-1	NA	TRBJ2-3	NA	TGCAGCCTTAAACAGACAGATACACAGTATTTT	CSLKQTDTQYF
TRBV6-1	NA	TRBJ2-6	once	TGTGCCAGCAGTGAAATGGGAGGGGGCGTTGGGGCCAGCGTCCTGACTTTC	CASSEMGGGVGASVLTF
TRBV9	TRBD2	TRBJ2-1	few	TGTGCTAGCAACCCTGCGGCTAGCGGGAGTTCAGAGCAGTTCTTC	CASNPAASGSSEQFF
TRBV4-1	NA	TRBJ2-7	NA	TGCGCCAGCAGCCAATATCAGGGACGGCAGTACGAACAGTACTTC	CASSQYQGRQYEQYF
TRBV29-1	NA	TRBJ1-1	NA	TGCAGGGTCGCGGGGGGCGGTGAAGCTTTCTTT	CRVAGGGEAFF
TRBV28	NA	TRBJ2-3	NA	TGTGCCAGCACCCAAAGTGGGCATCCGCAGTATTTT	CASTQSGHPQYF
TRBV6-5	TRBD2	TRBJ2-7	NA	TGTGCCAGTTGGAGCGGGAATGCCTACGAGCGGTACTTC	CASWSGNAYERYF
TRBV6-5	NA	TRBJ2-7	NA	TGTGCCATCAGTTACGTCTCAGCTCCGACTGCCTACGAGGAGTACTTC	CAISYVSAPTAYEEYF
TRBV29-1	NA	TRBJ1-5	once	TGCAGCGTTGTACAGGCGGTGTCTCAGCCCCAGCATTTT	CSVVQAVSQPQHF
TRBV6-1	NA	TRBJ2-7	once	TGTGCTAGCAGCCTATTCTACGACCAGTACTTC	CASSLFYDQYF
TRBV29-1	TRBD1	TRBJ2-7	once	TGCAGCGTTGAGTGGACAGGGTCCTTCGAGCAGTACTTC	CSVEWTGSFEQYF
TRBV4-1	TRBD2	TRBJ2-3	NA	TGCGCCAGCAGCCAAGGCTACCTAGCGGGAGGGCCCACCATACCGCCAGATATGCAGTATTTT	CASSQGYLAGGPTIPPDMQYF
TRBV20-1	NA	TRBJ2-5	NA	TGCAGTGCCCGTCGACAGCCACAAGAGACCCACTATTTC	CSARRQPQETHYF
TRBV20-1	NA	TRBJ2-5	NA	TGCAGTGCTAGATCACCCCTCGGCGGGCAAGAAACCCAGTACTTC	CSARSPLGGQETQYF
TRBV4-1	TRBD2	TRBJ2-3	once	TGCGCCAGCAACCAGTCAGGACTAGCGGGAAACACAGAAACGCAGTATTTT	CASNQSGLAGNTETQYF
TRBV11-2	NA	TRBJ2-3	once	TGTGCCAGCAGCTTCGTCGGGGCCACGGATACGCAGTATTTT	CASSFVGATDTQYF
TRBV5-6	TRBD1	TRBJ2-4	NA	TGTGCTAGCAGCGTCGGGACAGTTCCTTTAAGGGGCATTCAGTACTTC	CASSVGTVPLRGIQYF